Below, 6 T cell receptor beta chains from the same sample are listed, as sequenced in a study of tumor T cells in aggressive B-cell lymphoma. The assay was immunoSEQ multiplex PCR, and TCRdb's table has in-frame clones only and misses some. Among 2,900 or so clones listed, 82% were seen once. Sequencing was performed on tumor tissue. These receptors originate from an adult with diffuse large B cell lymphoma.

This rearrangement joins TRBV10-3 to TRBJ1-4, with D possibly being TRBD1 (5 bases). The germline gives CDR1 ENHRY, CDR2 SYGVKD. The length of the CDR3 is 13 residues. V was trimmed by 10 bases and J by 3 bases, leaving 12 bases between them. The CDR3 sequence is CATSRDANEKLFF. In DNA form, the CDR3 reads TGTGCCACCTCCAGGGATGCTAATGAAAAACTGTTTTTT.

The chain links TRBV18 to TRBJ2-1; 9 bases fit TRBD2. CDR1 and CDR2 from the germline V gene are KGHSH and LQKENI. This CDR3 is built from 14 residues. The trim removed 0 bases at V and 9 bases at J, leaving 3 bases unmatched. CDR3 sequence (DNA): TGTGCCAGCTCACCACCCAGTAGCGGGGGTGAGCAGTTCTTC. It is translated as CASSPPSSGGEQFF.

CDR3 sequence: CSVRVGQETQYF. In DNA form, the CDR3 reads TGCAGCGTCAGGGTCGGCCAAGAGACCCAGTACTTC. The gene calls are TRBV29-1 and TRBJ2-5; possible D gene TRBD1, 5 bases. This CDR3 spans 12 amino acids. In germline, CDR1 is SQVTM, CDR2 ANQGSEA. Deletions cut 6 bases from V and 1 base from J, with 9 bases between. Using reference TRBV29-1 and TRBJ2-5 for the parts outside the CDR3, the full variable domain is SAVISQKPSRDICQRGTSLTIQCQVDSQVTMMFWYRQQPGQSLTLIATANQGSEATYESGFVIDKFPISRPNLTFSTLTVSNMSPEDSSIYLCSVRVGQETQYFGPGTRLLVL.

With respect to this clone: The junction and the germline gene differ at one end; a read error may be behind it. The V and J genes are TRBV6-6 and TRBJ1-2, with 7 nucleotides matching TRBD1. Germline CDR1 is MNHNY and CDR2 is SVGAGI (reference sequence). This CDR3 contains 15 residues. CDR3 sequence (DNA): TGTGCCAGCAGTTACCCTCTCCAGGGGGGCTATGGCTACACCTTT. This codes for CASSYPLQGGYGYTF.

DNA of the CDR3: TGTGCCAGCAGCGTAGGCCCCGAGGGAGTGGTGGATACGCAGTATTTT. Translated: CASSVGPEGVVDTQYF. This chain connects TRBV9 to TRBJ2-3, with a tentative D call TRBD2 (5 bases). CDR3 size: 16 residues. V was shortened by 0 bases and J by 6 bases, with 17 bases between the two germline ends. Germline V lookup: CDR1 SGDLS, CDR2 YYNGEE.

The chain carries TRBV5-5 and TRBJ2-5; D is unclear. The CDR3 is made up of 13 amino acids. Germline V gene data show CDR1 as SGHKS and CDR2 as YYEKEE (reference sequence). V lost 4 bases to trimming and J lost 7 bases, with 14 bases between them. CDR3 in amino acids: CASSLNPSGTQYF. In DNA, the CDR3 is TGTGCCAGCAGCCTTAATCCCTCGGGGACCCAGTACTTC.